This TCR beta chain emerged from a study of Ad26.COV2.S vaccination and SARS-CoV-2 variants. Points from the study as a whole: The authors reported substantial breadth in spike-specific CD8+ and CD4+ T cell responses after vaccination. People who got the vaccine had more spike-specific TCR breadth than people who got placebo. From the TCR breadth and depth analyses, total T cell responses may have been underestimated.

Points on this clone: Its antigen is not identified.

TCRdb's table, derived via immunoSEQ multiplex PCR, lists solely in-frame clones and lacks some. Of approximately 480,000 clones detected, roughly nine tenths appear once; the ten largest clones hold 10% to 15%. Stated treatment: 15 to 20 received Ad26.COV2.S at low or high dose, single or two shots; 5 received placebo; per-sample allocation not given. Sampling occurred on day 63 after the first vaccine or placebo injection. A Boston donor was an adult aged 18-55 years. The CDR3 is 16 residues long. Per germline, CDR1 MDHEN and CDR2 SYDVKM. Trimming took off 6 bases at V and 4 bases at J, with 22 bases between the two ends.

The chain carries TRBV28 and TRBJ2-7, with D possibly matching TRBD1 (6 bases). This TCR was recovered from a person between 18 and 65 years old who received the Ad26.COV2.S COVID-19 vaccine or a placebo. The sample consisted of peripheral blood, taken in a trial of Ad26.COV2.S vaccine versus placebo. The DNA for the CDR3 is TGTGCCAGCAGCTCCACGTTAACAGGGATTCGTTACGAGCAGTACTTC. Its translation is CASSSTLTGIRYEQYF.